The 21 T cell receptor beta chains below all came from one sample that was sequenced in a study of T cell changes during pregnancy in multiple sclerosis. Profiled with immunoSEQ multiplex PCR; TCRdb holds only in-frame clones, not every one. The repertoire holds some 60,000 clones, with 75% to 90% as singletons. The source material was peripheral blood, sampled after pregnancy. The receptors derive from a female donor with multiple sclerosis, enrolled in a pregnancy study.

The rearrangement joins TRBV19 to TRBJ1-1; 7 bases match TRBD1. The V gene end was trimmed by 8 bases and the J gene end by 1 base; junction bases not matched to a gene: 7. This CDR3 comprises 14 residues. CDR1 is LNHDA, CDR2 SQIVND, per germline (reference sequence). CDR3: CASSNRGSNTEAFF. CDR3 sequence (DNA): TGTGCCAGTTCCAACAGGGGCTCGAACACTGAAGCTTTCTTT.

This chain links TRBV5-1 with TRBJ2-7; the match to TRBD1 covers 10 bases. Germline V gene sequence: CDR1 SGHRS, CDR2 YFSETQ. The CDR3 has 16 amino acids. Unmatched junction bases numbered 10, after V lost 4 bases and J lost 3 bases. The CDR3 reads CASSLLVGTGDYEQYF. The CDR3 coding sequence is TGCGCCAGCAGCCTCTTAGTCGGGACAGGGGACTACGAGCAGTACTTC.

The chain uses TRBV11-2 and TRBJ2-3; D call uncertain. This CDR3 is 17 amino acids long. Deletions cut 3 bases from V and 1 base from J, with 17 bases between. Germline V gives CDR1 SGHAT, CDR2 FQNNGV. This CDR3 reads CASSFHMGVPRTDTQYF. For the CDR3, the DNA is TGTGCCAGCAGCTTTCACATGGGCGTTCCTCGCACAGATACGCAGTATTTT.

The rearrangement links TRBV21-1 to TRBJ1-6. TRBV21-1 is a pseudogene locus. The CDR3 has 12 residues. Written as DNA, the CDR3 is TGTGCCAGCAGCACCCGAGATTCACCCCTCCACTTT. Its protein product is CASSTRDSPLHF.

The count of this clone is one. J is TRBJ1-2 and V is TRBV28; 8 nucleotides match TRBD1. Trimming removed 4 bases from V and 0 bases from J; junction bases left unmatched: 10. The CDR3 totals 17 residues. Germline CDR1 reads MDHEN; CDR2 reads SYDVKM. The CDR3 coding sequence is TGTGCCAGCAGTTCCGGGACAGGATACACTCCTAACTATGGCTACACCTTC. Its protein is CASSSGTGYTPNYGYTF.

This chain uses TRBV5-1 with TRBJ2-3, with TRBD2 identical over 9 bases. From germline, CDR1 is SGHRS and CDR2 YFSETQ. V shed 3 bases and J 4 bases; nucleotides not matched to a gene: 6. CDR3 length: 15 residues. In DNA, the CDR3 is TGCGCCAGCAGCTCCTATTCTAGCGGGGCAGATACGCAGTATTTT. Its protein is CASSSYSSGADTQYF.

The chain couples TRBV25-1 to TRBJ1-6, with a tentative D call TRBD1 (6 bases). The CDR3 is made up of 15 amino acids. The V and J ends lost 2 bases and 5 bases respectively, with 10 bases between them. CDR1 and CDR2 from the germline V gene are MGHDK and SYGVNS. The chain's CDR3 is CASSEIEGDNSPLHF. CDR3 DNA sequence: TGTGCCAGCAGTGAAATTGAGGGGGATAATTCACCCCTCCACTTT.

V usage is TRBV5-4 and J usage is TRBJ1-2; 8 bases agree with TRBD1. CDR3 length: 16 residues. CDR1 is SGHNT and CDR2 is YYREEE in the germline V gene (reference sequence). J gave up 2 bases and V 0 bases, and 6 bases lay outside the gene matches. In nucleotides, the CDR3 is TGTGCCAGCAGCTTGGGCCCGGGACAGGCAAACTATGGCTACACCTTC. It is translated as CASSLGPGQANYGYTF.

Only one count was recorded for this clone. The chain carries TRBV30 and TRBJ2-3, with a possible D match to TRBD2 (6 bases). Deletions cut 5 bases from V and 0 bases from J, with 9 bases between. Germline V CDR1 and CDR2: GTSNPN, SVGIG (reference sequence). The CDR3 extends over 13 amino acids. Written as DNA, the CDR3 is TGTGCCTGGCGGGGGACTAGCACAGATACGCAGTATTTT. The encoded protein is CAWRGTSTDTQYF.

This sequence joins TRBV11-3 and TRBJ2-2, with TRBD1 matching over 7 bases. The CDR3 runs 14 residues. The germline gives CDR1 SGHNT, CDR2 YENEEA. V lost 5 bases and J lost 2; bases outside the gene matches: 2. This chain's CDR3 is CASSRDSNTGELFF. The CDR3 coding sequence is TGTGCCAGCAGCAGGGACAGTAACACCGGGGAGCTGTTTTTT.

The sample holds one count of this clone. The chain recombines TRBV9 with TRBJ2-3; 9 nucleotides agree with TRBD1. V trimming: 0 bases; J trimming: 1 base; junction bases outside the gene matches: 6. In germline, CDR1 is SGDLS, CDR2 YYNGEE. The CDR3 loop spans 17 amino acids. The CDR3 DNA is TGTGCCAGCAGCGTAGACTGGGGACAGGGCCGCACAGATACGCAGTATTTT. Encoded protein: CASSVDWGQGRTDTQYF.

The chain has TRBV19 and TRBJ1-1, with 7 bases identical to TRBD1. V lost 6 bases, J lost 8 bases, and 9 bases stayed unmatched. Germline CDR1 and CDR2: LNHDA and SQIVND (reference sequence). This CDR3 region has 13 residues. This CDR3 is CASRSGQNSEAFF. In nucleotides, the CDR3 is TGTGCCAGTAGATCGGGACAGAACTCCGAAGCTTTCTTT. The variable domain in full, with the rest retrieved from reference TRBV19 and TRBJ1-1, is DGGITQSPKYLFRKEGQNVTLSCEQNLNHDAMYWYRQDPGQGLRLIYYSQIVNDFQKGDIAEGYSVSREKKESFPLTVTSAQKNPTAFYLCASRSGQNSEAFFGQGTRLTVV.

The chain is built from TRBV4-1 and TRBJ2-7, with TRBD1 matching 10 bases. The CDR3 extends over 15 amino acids. CDR1 is MGHRA, CDR2 YSYEKL, per germline. V shed 4 bases and J 5 bases; nucleotides not matched to a gene: 8. CDR3 bases: TGCGCCAGCAGCCCTTCCCGGGACAGGGGCCACGAGCAGTACTTC. Protein: CASSPSRDRGHEQYF.

The genes are TRBV5-1 and TRBJ2-2; D call uncertain. This CDR3 spans 15 amino acids. The germline V and J ends were trimmed by 2 bases and 5 bases, with 13 bases remaining between them. Germline CDR1 reads SGHRS; CDR2 reads YFSETQ. The CDR3 loop is CASSLVSHRTGELFF. The CDR3 DNA sequence: TGCGCCAGCAGCTTAGTGTCTCATAGAACCGGGGAGCTGTTTTTT.

This clone was found a few times. The chain links TRBV7-3 to TRBJ2-6; weak D call: TRBD1 (5 bases). CDR3 length: 15 residues. Looked up from germline, CDR1 is SGHTA and CDR2 is FQGTGA. Trimming cost V 1 base and J 4 bases, with 8 bases left between them. The chain's CDR3 is CASSLRGEGANVLTF. CDR3 nucleotides: TGTGCCAGCAGCTTAAGGGGCGAAGGGGCCAACGTCCTGACTTTC. Using reference TRBV7-3 and TRBJ2-6 for the parts outside the CDR3, the full variable domain is GAGVSQTPSNKVTEKGKYVELRCDPISGHTALYWYRQSLGQGPEFLIYFQGTGAADDSGLPNDRFFAVRPEGSVSTLKIQRTERGDSAVYLCASSLRGEGANVLTFGAGSRLTVL.

This clone was counted once. The chain combines TRBV18 with TRBJ1-6; tentative D call: TRBD1 (6 bases). Looked up from germline, CDR1 is KGHSH and CDR2 is LQKENI. CDR3 length: 15 residues. Between the trimmed V and J ends, which lost 3 bases and 4 bases, there was a span of 10 bases. CDR3 bases: TGTGCCAGCTCACCCGTCGGACAGTATAATTCACCCCTCCACTTT. Translated, it gives CASSPVGQYNSPLHF.

This clone was observed a few times. This chain joins TRBV28 and TRBJ1-6; D might be TRBD1 (6 bases). Germline lookup yields CDR1 MDHEN and CDR2 SYDVKM. Trimming cost V 5 bases and J 3 bases, with 14 bases left between them. The CDR3 spans 16 residues. The CDR3 sequence is CASSPWDIGYNSPLHF. As DNA, the CDR3 is TGTGCCAGCAGTCCCTGGGACATCGGCTATAATTCACCCCTCCACTTT.

The V and J genes are TRBV5-5 and TRBJ1-3; D perhaps matches TRBD1 (5 bases). The CDR3 loop spans 16 amino acids. Germline V gene lookup returns CDR1 SGHKS and CDR2 YYEKEE (reference sequence). The V end lost 1 base, the J end lost 5 bases, and 16 bases lay between the germline ends. For the CDR3, the DNA is TGTGCCAGCAGCTTGCCCCAGACAGCTCTTCGAAACACCATATATTTT. Amino acid sequence: CASSLPQTALRNTIYF.

As regards this clone: Relative to the germline gene, one junction end is altered; a read error may explain this. The chain couples TRBV30 to TRBJ2-2; TRBD1 matches 8 bases. Germline values: CDR1 GTSNPN, CDR2 SVGIG (reference sequence). The CDR3 contains 14 residues. This CDR3 reads CARSWTGRSGELFF. The CDR3 DNA is TGTGCCCGGAGCTGGACAGGGAGATCCGGGGAGCTGTTTTTT.

This rearrangement joins TRBV28 to TRBJ2-3, with a tentative D call TRBD2 (6 bases). This CDR3 is built from 16 residues. V lost 2 bases to trimming and J lost 2 bases, with 14 bases between them. Per the germline V gene, CDR1 is MDHEN and CDR2 is SYDVKM. The CDR3 bases are TGTGCCAGCAGTTTAATCAGTAGCGGCTTCACAGATACGCAGTATTTT. Translation: CASSLISSGFTDTQYF. The entire variable domain, with the rest obtained from reference TRBV28 and TRBJ2-3, is as follows: DVKVTQSSRYLVKRTGEKVFLECVQDMDHENMFWYRQDPGLGLRLIYFSYDVKMKEKGDIPEGYSVSREKKERFSLILESASTNQTSMYLCASSLISSGFTDTQYFGPGTRLTVL.

V gene TRBV7-8 combines with J gene TRBJ2-1; D is undetermined. V was cut by 1 base and J by 4 bases, with 11 bases left in between. Germline V gives CDR1 SGHVS, CDR2 FQNEAQ. The CDR3 length is 15 residues. The CDR3 DNA reads as TGTGCCAGCAGCTTAGTTAGTAGTAGATACAATGAGCAGTTCTTC. It translates to CASSLVSSRYNEQFF.